This note documents a single TCR beta chain sequence. Its target is unknown. Measured with immunoSEQ multiplex PCR; TCRdb has only the in-frame clones, and not every one. This table has over 10,000 clones, approximately 85% appearing once. The CDR3 extends over 13 amino acids. Trimming took 7 bases from V and 4 from J; bases not matched to a gene: 6. Germline CDR1 is SQVTM and CDR2 is ANQGSEA. The data were obtained in a study of chemoradiotherapy in HPV16-positive cancers. General study points: Candidate HPV-specific clones and E7-related TCR motifs grew in tumor during treatment. In HPV16-positive patients, HPV-responsive T-cell expansion tracked better recurrence-free survival.

The sample here was blood, taken from a patient who underwent chemoradiotherapy. The chain uses TRBV29-1 and TRBJ1-4; 7 bases line up with TRBD1. This receptor was taken from a human donor with HPV-associated anogenital cancer. The DNA of the CDR3 is TGCAGCGCCACCGGGACAGTTAATGAAAAACTGTTTTTT. This encodes CSATGTVNEKLFF.